This TCR beta chain was obtained from a study of identical twins. Trimming took 4 bases from V and 7 from J; bases not matched to a gene: 9. The CDR3 has 16 amino acids. Looked up from germline, CDR1 is MRHNA and CDR2 is SNTAGT. Ten or more counts support this clonotype. The antigen remains unidentified. Study observations and caveats: Zero-insertion analyses could be partly confounded by invariant MAIT and iNKT cells. Some out-of-frame alpha sequences were shared by twins, and these showed excess low generation probability. In beta out-of-frame sequences, the excess sharing between twins was weaker.

TCRdb reprocessed the 5' RACE reads with MiXCR, giving one entry per CDR3 protein. Altogether fewer than 350,000 distinct CDR3 sequences are present, more than 6.5% being singletons, with the ten largest covering approximately 2%. These data also featured in a second study, about yellow fever vaccine responses in identical twins. That publication notes: Reportedly, the response of twins' T cells to the vaccine seemed partly convergent, partly personalized.

Sequencing was performed on memory (CD45RO+) T cells sorted from blood. The receptor's source is a woman between 18 and 29 years old in good health. The chain employs TRBV6-4 and TRBJ2-3, with TRBD2 matching 12 bases. DNA for the CDR3: TGTGCCAGCAGTGCAGGGCCGGGACTAGCGGGCCATACGCAGTATTTT. This codes for CASSAGPGLAGHTQYF.